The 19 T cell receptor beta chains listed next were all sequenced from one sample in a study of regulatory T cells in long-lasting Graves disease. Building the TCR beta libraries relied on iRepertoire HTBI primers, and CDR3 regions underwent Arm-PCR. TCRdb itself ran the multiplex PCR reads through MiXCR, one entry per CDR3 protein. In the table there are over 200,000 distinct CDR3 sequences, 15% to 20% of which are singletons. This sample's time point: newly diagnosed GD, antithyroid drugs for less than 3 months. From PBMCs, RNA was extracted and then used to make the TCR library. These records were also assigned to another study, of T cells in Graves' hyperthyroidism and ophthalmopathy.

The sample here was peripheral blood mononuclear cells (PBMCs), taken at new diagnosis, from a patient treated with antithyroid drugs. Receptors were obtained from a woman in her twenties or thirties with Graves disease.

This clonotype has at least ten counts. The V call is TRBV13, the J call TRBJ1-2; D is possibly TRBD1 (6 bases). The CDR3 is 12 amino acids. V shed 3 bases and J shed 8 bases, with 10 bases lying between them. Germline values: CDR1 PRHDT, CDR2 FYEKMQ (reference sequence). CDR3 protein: CASSLQGRGYTF. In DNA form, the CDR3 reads TGTGCCAGCAGCTTGCAGGGGAGAGGCTACACCTTC.

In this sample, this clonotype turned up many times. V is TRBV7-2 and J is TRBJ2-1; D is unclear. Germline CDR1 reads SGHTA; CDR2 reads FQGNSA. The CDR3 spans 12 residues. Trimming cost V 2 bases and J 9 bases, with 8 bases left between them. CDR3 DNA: TGTGCCAGCAGCTTATATGTCGGTGAGCAGTTCTTC. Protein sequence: CASSLYVGEQFF. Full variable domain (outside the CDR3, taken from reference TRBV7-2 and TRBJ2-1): GAGVSQSPSNKVTEKGKDVELRCDPISGHTALYWYRQSLGQGLEFLIYFQGNSAPDKSGLPSDRFSAERTGGSVSTLTIQRTQQEDSAVYLCASSLYVGEQFFGPGTRLTVL.

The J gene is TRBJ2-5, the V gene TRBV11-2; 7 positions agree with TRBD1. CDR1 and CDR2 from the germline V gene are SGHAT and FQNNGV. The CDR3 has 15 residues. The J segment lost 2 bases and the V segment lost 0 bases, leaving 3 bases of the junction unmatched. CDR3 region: CASSLDRGKQETQYF. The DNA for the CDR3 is TGTGCCAGCAGCTTAGACAGGGGGAAACAAGAGACCCAGTACTTC.

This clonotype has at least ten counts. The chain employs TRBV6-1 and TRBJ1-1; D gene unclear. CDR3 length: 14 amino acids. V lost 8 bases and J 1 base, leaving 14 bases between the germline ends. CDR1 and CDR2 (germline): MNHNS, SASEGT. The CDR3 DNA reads TGTGCCAGCGTTTCGGAGGGTGCGAACACTGAAGCTTTCTTT. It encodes CASVSEGANTEAFF.

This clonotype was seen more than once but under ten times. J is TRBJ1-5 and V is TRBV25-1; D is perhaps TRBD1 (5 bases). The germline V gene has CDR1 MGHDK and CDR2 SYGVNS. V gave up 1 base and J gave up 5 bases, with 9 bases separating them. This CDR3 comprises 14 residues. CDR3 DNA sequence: TGTGCCAGCAGTGAATCCAGGGCCCATCAGCCCCAGCATTTT. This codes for CASSESRAHQPQHF.

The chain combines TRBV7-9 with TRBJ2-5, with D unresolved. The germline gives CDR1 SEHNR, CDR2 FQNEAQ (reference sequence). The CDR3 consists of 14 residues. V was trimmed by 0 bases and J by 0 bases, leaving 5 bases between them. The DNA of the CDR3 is TGTGCCAGCAGCTTAGCTTTGAACCAAGAGACCCAGTACTTC. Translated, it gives CASSLALNQETQYF.

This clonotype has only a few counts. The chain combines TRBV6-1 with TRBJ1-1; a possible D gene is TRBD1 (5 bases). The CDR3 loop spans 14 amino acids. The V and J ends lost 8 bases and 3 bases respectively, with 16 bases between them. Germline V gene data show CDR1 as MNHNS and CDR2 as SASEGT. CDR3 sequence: CASGAGTRDTEAFF. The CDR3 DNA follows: TGTGCCAGCGGAGCCGGGACGCGAGACACTGAAGCTTTCTTT.

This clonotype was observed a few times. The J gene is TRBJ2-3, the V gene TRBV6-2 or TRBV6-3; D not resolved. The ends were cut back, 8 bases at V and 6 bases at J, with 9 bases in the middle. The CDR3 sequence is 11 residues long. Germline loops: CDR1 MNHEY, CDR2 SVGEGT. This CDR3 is CASAAVDTQYF. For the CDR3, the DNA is TGTGCCAGCGCCGCGGTGGATACGCAGTATTTT.

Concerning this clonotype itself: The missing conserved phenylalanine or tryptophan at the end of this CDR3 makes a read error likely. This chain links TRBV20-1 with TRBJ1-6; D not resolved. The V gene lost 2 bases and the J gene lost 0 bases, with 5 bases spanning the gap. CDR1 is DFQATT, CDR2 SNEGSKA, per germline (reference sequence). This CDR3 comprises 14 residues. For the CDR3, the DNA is TGCAGTGCTAGAAGGCTCTCCTATAATTCACCCCTCCACTTA. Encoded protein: CSARRLSYNSPLHL.

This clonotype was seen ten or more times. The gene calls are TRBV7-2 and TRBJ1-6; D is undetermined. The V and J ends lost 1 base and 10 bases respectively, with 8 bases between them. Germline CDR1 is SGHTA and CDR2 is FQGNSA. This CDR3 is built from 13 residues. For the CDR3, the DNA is TGTGCCAGCAGCTTAGAAAGGGAATCACCCCTCCACTTT. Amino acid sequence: CASSLERESPLHF.

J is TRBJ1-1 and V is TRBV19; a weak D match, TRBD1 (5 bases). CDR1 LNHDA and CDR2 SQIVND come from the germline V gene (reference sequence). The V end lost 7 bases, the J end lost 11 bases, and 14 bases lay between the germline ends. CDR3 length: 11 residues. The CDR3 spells CASNFRGSAFF. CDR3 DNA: TGTGCCAGTAACTTTAGGGGATCGGCTTTCTTT.

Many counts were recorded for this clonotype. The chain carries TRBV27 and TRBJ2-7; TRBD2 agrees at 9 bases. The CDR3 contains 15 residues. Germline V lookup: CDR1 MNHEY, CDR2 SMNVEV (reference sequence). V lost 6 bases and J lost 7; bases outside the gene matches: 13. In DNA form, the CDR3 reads TGTGCCAGCAGCCCCACGGGACTAGCCTTGTGGGAGCAGTACTTC. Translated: CASSPTGLALWEQYF.

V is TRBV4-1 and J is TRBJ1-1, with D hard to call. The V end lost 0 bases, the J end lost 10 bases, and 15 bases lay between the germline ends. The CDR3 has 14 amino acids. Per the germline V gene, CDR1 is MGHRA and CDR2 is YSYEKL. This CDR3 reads CASSQDIGPEGAFF. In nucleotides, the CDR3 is TGCGCCAGCAGCCAAGATATTGGTCCCGAGGGAGCTTTCTTT.

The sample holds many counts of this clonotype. The CDR3 region has the DNA TGTGCCAGCAGCCAAGGCCAGGGAAGCAATCAGCCCCAGCATTTT. It translates to CASSQGQGSNQPQHF. The chain is built from TRBV3-1 and TRBJ1-5; D may be TRBD1 (5 bases). CDR3 length equals 15 residues. V shed 1 base and J shed 1 base, with 8 bases lying between them. CDR1 LGHDT and CDR2 YNNKEL come from the germline V gene (reference sequence). Supplemented by reference TRBV3-1 and TRBJ1-5, the full variable domain reads DTAVSQTPKYLVTQMGNDKSIKCEQNLGHDTMYWYKQDSKKFLKIMFSYNNKELIINETVPNRFSPKSPDKAHLNLHINSLELGDSAVYFCASSQGQGSNQPQHFGDGTRLSIL.

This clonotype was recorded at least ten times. CDR3 sequence (DNA): TGTGCCAGCAGTTTTTACAGTAATTCACCCCTCCACTTT. Amino acids: CASSFYSNSPLHF. This rearrangement joins TRBV12-3 or TRBV12-4 to TRBJ1-6; D uncertain. V was shortened by 3 bases and J by 6 bases, with 6 bases between the two germline ends. There are 13 residues in the CDR3.

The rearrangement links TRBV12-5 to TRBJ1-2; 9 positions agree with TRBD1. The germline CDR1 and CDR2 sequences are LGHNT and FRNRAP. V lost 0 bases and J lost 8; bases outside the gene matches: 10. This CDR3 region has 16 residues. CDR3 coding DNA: TGTGCTAGTGGTTTGGTGACCGGGACAGGGTTGTTCGGCTACACCTTC. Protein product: CASGLVTGTGLFGYTF.

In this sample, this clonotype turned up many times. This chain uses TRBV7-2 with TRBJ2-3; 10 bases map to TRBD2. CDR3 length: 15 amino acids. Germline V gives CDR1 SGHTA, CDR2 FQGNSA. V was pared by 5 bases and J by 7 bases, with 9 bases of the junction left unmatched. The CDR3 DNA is TGTGCCAGCAGCACAAGCGGGGGGGCGGCAAATACGCAGTATTTT. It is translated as CASSTSGGAANTQYF. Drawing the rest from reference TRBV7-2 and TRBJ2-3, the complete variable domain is GAGVSQSPSNKVTEKGKDVELRCDPISGHTALYWYRQSLGQGLEFLIYFQGNSAPDKSGLPSDRFSAERTGGSVSTLTIQRTQQEDSAVYLCASSTSGGAANTQYFGPGTRLTVL.

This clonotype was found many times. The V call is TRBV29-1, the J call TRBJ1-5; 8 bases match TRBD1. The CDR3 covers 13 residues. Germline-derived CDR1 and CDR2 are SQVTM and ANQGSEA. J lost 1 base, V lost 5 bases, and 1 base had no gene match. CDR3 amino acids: CSVWTGSNQPQHF. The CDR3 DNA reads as TGCAGCGTTTGGACAGGGAGCAATCAGCCCCAGCATTTT. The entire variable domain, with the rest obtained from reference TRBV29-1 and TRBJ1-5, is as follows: SAVISQKPSRDICQRGTSLTIQCQVDSQVTMMFWYRQQPGQSLTLIATANQGSEATYESGFVIDKFPISRPNLTFSTLTVSNMSPEDSSIYLCSVWTGSNQPQHFGDGTRLSIL.

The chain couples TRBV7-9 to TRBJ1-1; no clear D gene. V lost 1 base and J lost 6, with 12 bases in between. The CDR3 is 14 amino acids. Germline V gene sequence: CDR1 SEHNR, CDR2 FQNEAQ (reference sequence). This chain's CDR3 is CASSLEERRPEAFF. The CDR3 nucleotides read TGTGCCAGCAGCTTAGAGGAACGGAGGCCTGAAGCTTTCTTT.